The present T cell receptor (beta chain) was sequenced within a study of T cells in Graves' hyperthyroidism and ophthalmopathy. This clonotype was counted ten times or more. Amplification targeted TCR beta CDR3 regions from RNA transcripts. The study used the HTBI primer set for a first-round RT-PCR of the TCR CDR3. Each CDR3 protein is one row after TCRdb ran MiXCR on the multiplex PCR reads. The table records about 620,000 distinct CDR3 sequences, about 16% of them present only once. The sample consisted of blood. This sequence originates from a woman aged 25 to 39 with Graves' hyperthyroidism.

The CDR3 nucleotides read TGTGCCAGCAGTTATCAGGGGAACACAGATACGCAGTATTTT. It specifies CASSYQGNTDTQYF. The chain is built from TRBV6-1 and TRBJ2-3; D possibly corresponds to TRBD1 (6 bases). Germline CDR1 is MNHNS and CDR2 is SASEGT. The CDR3 length is 14 residues. V was shortened by 5 bases and J by 2 bases, with 11 bases between the two germline ends.